One sample yielded the 23 T cell receptor beta chains listed below, sequenced in a study of shared clonotypes between healthy human individuals. Clones were sequenced by immunoSEQ multiplex PCR, and TCRdb holds only the in-frame ones, with some missing. This table holds about 2.4 million clones, 93% found once. The specimen sequenced was naive CD4+ T cells from PBMCs. Subset noted: CD45RA+ positively selected. Receptor source: a man aged 18 to 29 in good health. Some clones in this sample may be carry-over from other donors' samples.

The chain carries TRBV9 and TRBJ2-5; 7 nucleotides agree with TRBD2. The CDR3 is 15 amino acids. Germline V CDR1 and CDR2: SGDLS, YYNGEE. V shed 0 bases, J shed 5 bases, and the junction held 7 bases outside the gene matches. The DNA for the CDR3 is TGTGCCAGCAGCGTAGGTGGCGGGAGTAGGGAGACCCAGTACTTC. Translation gives CASSVGGGSRETQYF.

The V and J genes are TRBV9 and TRBJ2-5, with D hard to call. Trimming shortened V by 0 bases and J by 2 bases, and 11 bases separated the two germline ends. CDR1 and CDR2 from the germline V gene are SGDLS and YYNGEE. The CDR3 has 15 amino acids. CDR3 DNA sequence: TGTGCCAGCAGCGTAGGTGGCTCTGCGCAAGAGACCCAGTACTTC. It specifies CASSVGGSAQETQYF.

J is TRBJ2-1 and V is TRBV6-5, with D perhaps TRBD2 (6 bases). Germline values: CDR1 MNHEY, CDR2 SVGAGI. Trimming pared 6 bases from V and 7 bases from J, leaving 16 bases between. This CDR3 is built from 14 residues. CDR3 protein: CASRRDPRTNEQFF. For the CDR3, the DNA is TGTGCCAGCAGGCGGGACCCGAGAACAAATGAGCAGTTCTTC.

The J gene is TRBJ2-7, the V gene TRBV18; 10 positions agree with TRBD2. Germline CDR1 KGHSH, CDR2 LQKENI. The CDR3 has 13 residues. J was trimmed by 7 bases and V by 0 bases; bases with no gene match: 0. CDR3 in amino acids: CASSPPGLAEQYF. CDR3 sequence (DNA): TGTGCCAGCTCACCACCGGGACTAGCGGAGCAGTACTTC.

The chain uses TRBV7-9 and TRBJ2-3; D might be TRBD1 (6 bases). The CDR3 has 16 residues. The germline V gene encodes CDR1 SEHNR and CDR2 FQNEAQ (reference sequence). Between the trimmed V and J ends, which lost 4 bases and 1 base, there was a span of 15 bases. The CDR3 bases are TGTGCCAGCAGCTCCCGTGCGGCAGGGGGCACAGATACGCAGTATTTT. It encodes CASSSRAAGGTDTQYF.

The rearrangement uses TRBV29-1 and TRBJ1-3; D might be TRBD1 (6 bases). V lost 6 bases to trimming and J lost 4 bases, with 13 bases between them. CDR3 length equals 13 residues. Germline CDR1 is SQVTM and CDR2 is ANQGSEA. The CDR3: CSVSRGVGNTIYF. DNA for the CDR3: TGCAGCGTCTCGAGGGGGGTCGGAAACACCATATATTTT.

J is TRBJ2-1 and V is TRBV27; D assignment may be TRBD1 or TRBD2 (5 bases each). The V end lost 4 bases, the J end lost 7 bases, and 14 bases lay between the germline ends. CDR1 is MNHEY, CDR2 SMNVEV, per germline (reference sequence). CDR3 length: 14 residues. This CDR3 reads CASSSPGRLNEQFF. DNA of the CDR3: TGTGCCAGCAGTTCACCGGGACGTTTAAATGAGCAGTTCTTC.

V and J are TRBV30 and TRBJ1-2, with D maybe TRBD1 (5 bases). The CDR3 has 13 amino acids. Trimming pared 2 bases from V and 7 bases from J, leaving 14 bases between. Per germline, CDR1 GTSNPN and CDR2 SVGIG (reference sequence). CDR3 residues: CAWSPSGRGGYTF. CDR3 sequence (DNA): TGTGCCTGGAGTCCCTCAGGGAGGGGTGGCTACACCTTC.

In its sample, this clone was seen a few times. The genes are TRBV10-3 and TRBJ1-2; D unresolved. Trimming took 5 bases from V and 0 from J, leaving 13 bases between them. The germline gives CDR1 ENHRY, CDR2 SYGVKD. CDR3 length: 15 amino acids. The chain's CDR3 is CAISTWTEPNYGYTF. The CDR3 DNA sequence: TGTGCCATCAGTACCTGGACTGAACCTAACTATGGCTACACCTTC.

The chain recombines TRBV6-1 with TRBJ1-2; tentatively, D is TRBD1 (5 bases). The length of the CDR3 is 14 residues. The germline V and J ends were trimmed by 5 bases and 5 bases, with 15 bases remaining between them. CDR1 and CDR2 (germline): MNHNS, SASEGT. The CDR3 region has the DNA TGTGCCAGCAGTCGAGGGACCGCCAATTATGGCTACACCTTC. Translated, it gives CASSRGTANYGYTF.

The CDR3 DNA reads TGTGCCACCAGCAGACCATCGGACTATACCTACGAGCAGTACTTC. Amino acids: CATSRPSDYTYEQYF. The chain recombines TRBV15 with TRBJ2-7; maybe TRBD2 (6 bases). CDR1 is LNHNV, CDR2 YYDKDF, per germline (reference sequence). The CDR3 has 15 amino acids. Trimming removed 2 bases at V and 2 bases at J, with 13 bases between.

This chain uses TRBV7-6 with TRBJ1-2, with 7 bases lining up with TRBD1. Per germline, CDR1 SGHVS and CDR2 FNYEAQ. The CDR3 spans 15 residues. J gave up 8 bases and V 5 bases, and 14 bases lay outside the gene matches. The CDR3 is CASSPGTASSQGYTF. CDR3 DNA: TGTGCCAGCAGCCCTGGGACAGCCAGTTCCCAAGGCTACACCTTC.

This chain uses TRBV11-2 with TRBJ2-1; D call uncertain. CDR1 and CDR2 (germline): SGHAT, FQNNGV. The CDR3 is 13 amino acids. V was clipped by 4 bases and J by 4 bases, with 8 bases between them. The CDR3 here is CASSSLGYNEQFF. CDR3 sequence (DNA): TGTGCCAGCAGCTCGCTGGGATACAATGAGCAGTTCTTC.

The gene calls are TRBV6-6 and TRBJ2-3, with 11 bases lining up with TRBD1. Unmatched junction bases numbered 5, after V lost 5 bases and J lost 4 bases. Germline V gives CDR1 MNHNY, CDR2 SVGAGI (reference sequence). This CDR3 region has 15 residues. CDR3 residues: CASSDRDRGSDTQYF. CDR3 sequence (DNA): TGTGCCAGCAGTGACCGGGACAGGGGGTCAGATACGCAGTATTTT.

Concerning this clone: This CDR3 is also generated by other DNA sequences in the sample. The chain joins TRBV9 to TRBJ2-1; no firm D call. The ends were cut back, 2 bases at V and 0 bases at J, with 9 bases in the middle. This CDR3 is built from 15 residues. Germline V gene sequence: CDR1 SGDLS, CDR2 YYNGEE. Here the CDR3 DNA reads TGTGCCAGCAGCGTTGGTGTTAGCTCCTACAATGAGCAGTTCTTC. Amino acid sequence: CASSVGVSSYNEQFF.

As regards this clone: A junction boundary mismatches the germline segment, possibly from a read error. This chain joins TRBV7-9 and TRBJ2-1; the D call may be TRBD1 or TRBD2 (5 bases each). The CDR3 loop spans 14 amino acids. Germline CDR1 and CDR2: SEHNR and FQNEAQ (reference sequence). The CDR3 region is CASSLGPGPLERFF. CDR3 DNA sequence: TGTGCCAGCAGCTTAGGCCCGGGACCCCTTGAGCGGTTCTTC.

The V gene is TRBV5-6, the J gene TRBJ2-1, with D possibly TRBD1 on 6 matching bases. From germline, CDR1 is SGHDT and CDR2 YYEEEE. The CDR3 extends over 14 amino acids. V gave up 2 bases and J gave up 8 bases, with 14 bases separating them. The CDR3 loop reads CASSFPRAGDEQFF. The CDR3 coding sequence is TGTGCCAGCAGCTTTCCCAGGGCAGGGGATGAGCAGTTCTTC.

This chain joins TRBV29-1 and TRBJ2-7; a possible D gene is TRBD1 (6 bases). Trimming removed 1 base from V and 10 bases from J, with 14 bases in between. CDR3 length: 12 residues. Germline CDR1 is SQVTM and CDR2 is ANQGSEA. For the CDR3, the DNA is TGCAGCGTTGAAGGACCAGGGGTGGGTCAGTACTTC. It specifies CSVEGPGVGQYF.

The chain uses TRBV15 and TRBJ2-7; no firm D call. Germline V gene data show CDR1 as LNHNV and CDR2 as YYDKDF (reference sequence). The length of the CDR3 is 13 residues. Between the trimmed V and J ends, which lost 5 bases and 3 bases, there was a span of 11 bases. The CDR3 here is CATSSFYSYEQYF. In nucleotides, the CDR3 is TGTGCCACCAGCTCCTTCTATAGCTACGAGCAGTACTTC. The variable domain in full, completed from reference TRBV15 and TRBJ2-7, reads DAMVIQNPRYQVTQFGKPVTLSCSQTLNHNVMYWYQQKSSQAPKLLFHYYDKDFNNEADTPDNFQSRRPNTSFCFLDIRSPGLGDTAMYLCATSSFYSYEQYFGPGTRLTVT.

This rearrangement joins TRBV18 to TRBJ2-1, with D perhaps matching TRBD2 (6 bases). Deletions cut 2 bases from V and 0 bases from J, with 11 bases between. CDR1 is KGHSH, CDR2 LQKENI, per germline. This CDR3 has 16 residues. CDR3 DNA sequence: TGTGCCAGCTCACCAGGGGCGGGGAGCTCCTACAATGAGCAGTTCTTC. Translation: CASSPGAGSSYNEQFF.

The V gene is TRBV19, the J gene TRBJ2-1, with 12 bases lining up with TRBD2. Germline V gene sequence: CDR1 LNHDA, CDR2 SQIVND (reference sequence). V was clipped by 5 bases and J by 7 bases; unmatched bases: 18. The CDR3 runs to 19 residues. Written as DNA, the CDR3 is TGTGCCAGTAGTTCCCTCAGGGCTAGCGGGAGGGCCGGGGGTAATGAGCAGTTCTTC. This codes for CASSSLRASGRAGGNEQFF.

The chain links TRBV28 to TRBJ2-7; weak D call: TRBD1 (5 bases). The germline CDR1 and CDR2 sequences are MDHEN and SYDVKM. V lost 2 bases to trimming and J lost 5 bases, with 22 bases between them. There are 17 residues in the CDR3. CDR3 loop: CASSLRVQQGLVHEQYF. CDR3 coding DNA: TGTGCCAGCAGTTTACGTGTCCAGCAGGGATTGGTCCACGAGCAGTACTTC.

This chain links TRBV7-8 with TRBJ2-7; the D is unclear. The length of the CDR3 is 13 residues. Per germline, CDR1 SGHVS and CDR2 FQNEAQ. V was shortened by 1 base and J by 4 bases, with 8 bases between the two germline ends. CDR3 coding DNA: TGTGCCAGCAGCTTAGGTGAGATGTACGAGCAGTACTTC. Translation: CASSLGEMYEQYF.